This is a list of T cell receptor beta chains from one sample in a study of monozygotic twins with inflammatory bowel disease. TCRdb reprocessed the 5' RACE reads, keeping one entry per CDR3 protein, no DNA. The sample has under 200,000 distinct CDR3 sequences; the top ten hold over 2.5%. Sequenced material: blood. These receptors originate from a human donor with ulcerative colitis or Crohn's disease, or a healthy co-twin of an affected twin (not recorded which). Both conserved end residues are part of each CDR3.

CASTSGNTIYF	TRBV19	TRBJ1-3
CSVPIAGPQETQYF	TRBV29-1	TRBJ2-5
CASSPGSNEKLFF	TRBV5-1	TRBJ1-4
CASSQERGSWPNTEAFF	TRBV14	TRBJ1-1
CASSWPAGVSSYEQYF	TRBV5-1	TRBJ2-7
CAIRLTSGSNEQYF	TRBV10-3	TRBJ2-7
CASSPSWANTEAFF	TRBV18	TRBJ1-1
CASSPGDRGADTQYF	TRBV4-1	TRBJ2-3
CASSVEGGRAADTQYF	TRBV9	TRBJ2-3
CASGLPGGLAGSSYNEQFF	TRBV28	TRBJ2-1
CSARDRRDSSGYTF	TRBV20-1	TRBJ1-2
CAIITRHGADTQYF	TRBV10-3	TRBJ2-3
CATSDSDRGIKFF	TRBV24-1	TRBJ2-1
CASSLGQIAKNIQYF	TRBV5-1	TRBJ2-4
CASSESGRAKNEQFF	TRBV9	TRBJ2-1
CASSPQGRVGDTQYF	TRBV28	TRBJ2-3
CASGRTGGNQPQHF	TRBV12-3/TRBV12-4	TRBJ1-5
CASSLNPSGISSYNEQFF	TRBV7-3	TRBJ2-1
CASSLVPAGSPDTQYF	TRBV7-6	TRBJ2-3
CASSYRLDQPQHF	TRBV6-5	TRBJ1-5
CASSKLGFSGNTIYF	TRBV21-1	TRBJ1-3
CASSLGTSGGQETQYF	TRBV3-1	TRBJ2-5
CASSYSKQGKGTDTQYF	TRBV6-5	TRBJ2-3
CASSAPAAGDVYEQYF	TRBV6-2/TRBV6-3	TRBJ2-7
CASTLRPDQNTYEQYF	TRBV28	TRBJ2-7
CASSYTAGNYEQYF	TRBV7-2	TRBJ2-7
CASRQQGNEARAEAFF	TRBV28	TRBJ1-1
CASSHGAGIQETQYF	TRBV5-1	TRBJ2-5
CSAPSGKKTEQYF	TRBV20-1	TRBJ2-7
CASSPGLGGREGYTF	TRBV7-2	TRBJ1-2
CASSLSGTGEQYF	TRBV28	TRBJ2-7
CATSGSDRGTSYEQYF	TRBV24-1	TRBJ2-7
CSAGPGDYEQYF	TRBV20-1	TRBJ2-7
CASSTGLAGTNEQFF	TRBV13	TRBJ2-1
CASSLDTGITDTQYF	TRBV5-1	TRBJ2-3
CASSLEGLAGVRDTQYF	TRBV7-9	TRBJ2-3
CASSSYQGASDNEQFF	TRBV7-9	TRBJ2-1
CASSGRSSYNEQFF	TRBV10-3	TRBJ2-1
CASSPGLGLESYEQYF	TRBV4-1	TRBJ2-7
CSVGGGRDNQPQHF	TRBV29-1	TRBJ1-5
CASSQDWTGQEPQHF	TRBV3-1	TRBJ1-5
CASSWTGQGGNEKLFF	TRBV5-1	TRBJ1-4
CASSEGSYTQYF	TRBV4-2	TRBJ2-3
CATSDRRNSYNEQFF	TRBV24-1	TRBJ2-1
CSVGTGVGYEQYF	TRBV29-1	TRBJ2-7
CAMKNRASGNTIYF	TRBV10-3	TRBJ1-3
CASSPAGGRQDTEAFF	TRBV3-1	TRBJ1-1